This entry features one T cell receptor beta chain sequence. In germline, CDR1 is SEHNR, CDR2 FQNEAQ (reference sequence). This CDR3 comprises 14 residues. Trimming removed 6 bases from V and 0 bases from J, with 6 bases in between. This record belongs to a study of control samples from healthy donors and cancer patients. Clones were read by immunoSEQ multiplex PCR, and TCRdb kept only the in-frame ones, dropping some. The repertoire holds about 160,000 clones, with around 96% as singletons. This receptor was identified in a middle-aged woman in good health. This chain connects TRBV7-9 to TRBJ1-6; D unclear. The sample consisted of blood. The DNA for the CDR3 is TGTGCCAGCAGAGTGAGCTCCTATAATTCACCCCTCCACTTT. Protein: CASRVSSYNSPLHF.